This TCR beta chain was obtained from a study of T cells after yellow fever vaccination. About the study: Preparation of fractions with low cell numbers was performed using SMART-Seq v4 Ultra Low Input. Overall study results and limits: Shared CD4/CD8 clonotypes were a small share, likely from convergent recombination. Abundant clonotypes from the bulk population could get into FACS-sorted repertoires as contaminants.

As to this clonotype: The antigen remains unidentified.

By 5'RACE template switching, TCR cDNA was produced, with a universal primer site and UMIs added in the process. TCRdb processed the 5' RACE reads anew with MiXCR; each CDR3 protein has one entry. The repertoire holds a few hundred thousand distinct CDR3 sequences, with over 3.5% as singletons. The sample here was PBMCs, taken 5 days after the yellow fever booster vaccination. This TCR came from a man between 18 and 29 years old who received the YFV17D yellow fever vaccine.

This CDR3 reads CSARRGMDTEAFF. CDR3 nucleotides: TGCAGTGCTCGCAGGGGTATGGACACTGAAGCTTTCTTT. V usage is TRBV20-1 and J usage is TRBJ1-1; D is perhaps TRBD1 (6 bases). Germline assignment: CDR1 DFQATT and CDR2 SNEGSKA (reference sequence). The CDR3 extends over 13 amino acids. The V gene lost 5 bases and the J gene lost 3 bases, with 13 bases spanning the gap.